This T cell receptor beta chain was profiled in a study of T cell responses to AZD1222 COVID-19 vaccine (dated by TCRdb to about 2021). About the study as a whole: A total of more than 230 trial participants underwent TCR sequencing, of whom approximately 200 had received two doses of AZD1222 and about 25 had received two doses of the MenACWY control vaccine. Trial participants were enrolled into age subgroups of 18-55, 56-69 and 70-plus years, which contained 148, 28 and 57 TCR-sequenced participants, respectively. Broad study findings and their caveats: Only five or six AZD1222 recipients were SARS-CoV-2 seropositive at baseline, limiting conclusions about previously exposed vaccinees. No day 14 peak-response samples were available, so repertoires were characterized only after the peak T cell response. The 56-69-year group was small, and its depth increase did not reach significance, likely because of low power. Vaccine-associated CD4 TCRs spanned the whole spike protein, with dominant responses in regions 160-218 and 743-854. A significant rise in spike-specific TCR breadth and depth was observed after two AZD1222 doses relative to day 0 and relative to MenACWY recipients. Participants were mostly white British and included more females than males, and it was suggested by the authors that clonal diversity may have been underestimated. Nearly half of unique spike-specific TCRs reportedly recognized epitopes outside regions mutated in the B.1.351 and B.1.1.7 variants.

The CDR3 regions of human TCRbeta chains were analyzed by immunosequencing. As for the authors' bioinformatics: TCRs in the repertoires were compared against a reference library of SARS-CoV-2-specific TCRs that had been generated with the MIRA antigen-specificity platform. Breadth was defined as the fraction of unique TCRs that were SARS-CoV-2-associated, and depth was defined as the fraction of total T cells that were SARS-CoV-2-associated. Using the MIRA data, each spike-specific TCR was mapped to the spike region that the TCR reacts to and placed in a CD4 or CD8 class. Log10-transformed breadth and depth values were compared by one-way ANOVA with Sidak's multiple comparisons tests. This immuneACCESS table, as held by TCRdb, lists in-frame sequences with V and J called but not all clones. Of the missing ones, under half trace to an unresolved V gene in checked studies; the others have no known cause. V, J and clone size reflect that table, while D and trimming were determined from the DNA. This sample is represented by 110,000 or so clones; about 91% of them were singletons. The top ten constitute 6.5% of the sample.

The V and J ends are trimmed by 5 bases and 1 base, leaving 9 bases between them. CDR1 and CDR2 are drawn from the germline V gene (reference sequence): LGHDT, YNNKEL. Inclusive of the bounding cysteine and phenylalanine, the CDR3 is 14 residues long. The entry retains the CDR3 DNA only, 42 bases that are in frame from base 1. Concerning this clone itself: This clone's antigen is unknown. Base qualities are not recorded, but no much larger clone differs from it by a single base.

The time point label of this sample denotes: about 28 days (+/-7) after the second vaccine dose. Because spike-specific TCR depth and breadth did not differ between the two schedules, AZD1222 recipients who got a second dose at roughly 4 weeks were pooled with those who got a second dose at roughly 12 weeks. The vaccinee samples were drawn from two UK trials, COV001 and COV002, one of which was a single-blind randomized controlled phase 2/3 trial testing AZD1222 (ChAdOx1 nCoV-19) in healthy adults. For TCRbeta chain sequencing, PBMC samples were collected from trial participants at day 0 and at day 28 after the second dose.

Here the chain combines TRBV3-1 (or the pseudogene TRBV3-2) and TRBJ1-3, and possibly TRBD1, on 6 matching bases. The sequence came from an adult who received the AZD1222 COVID-19 vaccine. The material was peripheral blood, obtained 28 days after the second AZD1222 dose. The DNA reads as follows: TGTGCCAGCAGCGACCAGGGGTCTGGAAACACCATATATTTT. Protein translation: CASSDQGSGNTIYF.